This TCR beta chain comes out of a study of CD8+ T cells in alopecia areata. Findings and limits, study-wide: One nonresponder leaves baseline CD8+ expansion's link to response uncertain.

Extracted RNA was reverse transcribed, and the resulting cDNA served as sequencing template. Repertoires were generated with immunoSEQ multiplex PCR, while TCRdb's copy carries only in-frame clones and drops some. Here the sample spans 250,000 to 350,000 clones, about 60% being singletons. In this sample, this clone turned up a few times. Its cognate antigen is unknown. The sample's treatment: oral pan-JAK inhibitor, 5-10 mg twice daily. Researchers took lesional scalp punch biopsies and peripheral blood from people who were alopecia areata patients. This specimen was CD4+ T cells sorted from blood, taken around week 52, from a patient treated with tofacitinib. The source is a human donor with alopecia areata.

CDR3 in DNA: TGTGCCAGCAGCCCCCGTGAAGCGGGGGGGTCCTACAATGAGCAGTTCTTC. Its translation is CASSPREAGGSYNEQFF. The V gene is TRBV7-2, the J gene TRBJ2-1; 10 bases are shared with TRBD2. Germline V gene sequence: CDR1 SGHTA, CDR2 FQGNSA. This CDR3 has 17 residues. V shed 5 bases and J 1 base; nucleotides not matched to a gene: 8.